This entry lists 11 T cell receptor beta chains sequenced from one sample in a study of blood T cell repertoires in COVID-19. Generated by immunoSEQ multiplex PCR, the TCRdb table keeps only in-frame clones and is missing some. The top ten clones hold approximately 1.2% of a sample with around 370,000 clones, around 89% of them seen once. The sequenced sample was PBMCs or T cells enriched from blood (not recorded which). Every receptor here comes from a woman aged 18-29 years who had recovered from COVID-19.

The CDR3 is CASSPDWTSGGNEQFF. The DNA of the CDR3 is TGTGCCAGCAGCCCGGATTGGACTAGCGGGGGAAATGAGCAGTTCTTC. This chain connects TRBV7-2 to TRBJ2-1, with TRBD2 matching 13 bases. The CDR3 is 16 residues long. Germline trimming cut 5 bases from V and 7 bases from J; bases unmatched to any gene: 8. The germline V gene encodes CDR1 SGHTA and CDR2 FQGNSA.

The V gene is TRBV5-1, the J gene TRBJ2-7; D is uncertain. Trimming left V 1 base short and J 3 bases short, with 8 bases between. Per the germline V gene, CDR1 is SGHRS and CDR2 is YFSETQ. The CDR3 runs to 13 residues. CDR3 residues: CASSLPGFYEQYF. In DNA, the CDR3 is TGCGCCAGCAGCTTGCCAGGATTCTACGAGCAGTACTTC.

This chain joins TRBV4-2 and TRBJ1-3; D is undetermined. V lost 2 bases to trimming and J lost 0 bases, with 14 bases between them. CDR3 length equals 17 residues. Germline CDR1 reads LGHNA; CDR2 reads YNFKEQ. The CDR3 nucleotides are TGTGCCAGCAGCCAACTTCCGGAGAGCTACTCTGGAAACACCATATATTTT. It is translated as CASSQLPESYSGNTIYF.

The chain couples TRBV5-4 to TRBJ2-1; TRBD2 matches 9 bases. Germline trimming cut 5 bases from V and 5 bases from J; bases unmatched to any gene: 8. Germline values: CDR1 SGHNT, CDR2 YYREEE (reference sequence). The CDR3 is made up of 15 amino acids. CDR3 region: CASRSAGGPNNEQFF. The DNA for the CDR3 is TGTGCCAGCAGGTCGGCGGGGGGGCCAAACAATGAGCAGTTCTTC.

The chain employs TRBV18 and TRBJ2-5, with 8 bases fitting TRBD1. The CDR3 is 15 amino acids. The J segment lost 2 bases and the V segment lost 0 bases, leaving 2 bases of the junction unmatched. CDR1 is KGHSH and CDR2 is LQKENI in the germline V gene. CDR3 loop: CASSPPTGVQETQYF. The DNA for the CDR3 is TGTGCCAGCTCACCACCGACAGGGGTTCAAGAGACCCAGTACTTC.

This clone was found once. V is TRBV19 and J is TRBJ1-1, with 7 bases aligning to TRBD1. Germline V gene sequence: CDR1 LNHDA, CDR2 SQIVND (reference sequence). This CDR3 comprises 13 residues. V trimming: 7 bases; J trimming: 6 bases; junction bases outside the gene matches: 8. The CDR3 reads CASKTGTFAEAFF. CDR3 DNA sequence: TGTGCCAGTAAGACAGGGACGTTTGCTGAAGCTTTCTTT.

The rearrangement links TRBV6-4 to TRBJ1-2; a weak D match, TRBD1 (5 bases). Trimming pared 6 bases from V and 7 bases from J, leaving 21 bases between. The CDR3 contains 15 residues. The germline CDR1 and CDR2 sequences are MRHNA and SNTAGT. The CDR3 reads CASSPLAWGRGGYTF. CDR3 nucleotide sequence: TGTGCCAGCAGCCCGTTGGCTTGGGGCAGAGGTGGCTACACCTTC.

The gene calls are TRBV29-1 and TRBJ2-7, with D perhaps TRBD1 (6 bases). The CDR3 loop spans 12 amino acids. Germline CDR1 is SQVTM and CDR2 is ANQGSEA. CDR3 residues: CSMTGAGVEQYF. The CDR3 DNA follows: TGCAGTATGACAGGCGCCGGGGTCGAGCAGTACTTC.

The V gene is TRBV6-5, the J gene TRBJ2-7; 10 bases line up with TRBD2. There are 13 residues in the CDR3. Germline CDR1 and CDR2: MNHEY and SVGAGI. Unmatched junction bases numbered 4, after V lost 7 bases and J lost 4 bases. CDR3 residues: CASNPSGGYEQYF. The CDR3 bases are TGTGCCAGCAACCCTAGCGGGGGTTACGAGCAGTACTTC.

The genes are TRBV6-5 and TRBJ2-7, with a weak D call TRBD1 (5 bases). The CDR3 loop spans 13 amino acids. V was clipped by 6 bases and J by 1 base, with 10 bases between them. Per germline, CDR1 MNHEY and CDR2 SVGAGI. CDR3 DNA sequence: TGTGCCAGCAGGTCACAGGCGTCCTACGAGCAGTACTTC. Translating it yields CASRSQASYEQYF.

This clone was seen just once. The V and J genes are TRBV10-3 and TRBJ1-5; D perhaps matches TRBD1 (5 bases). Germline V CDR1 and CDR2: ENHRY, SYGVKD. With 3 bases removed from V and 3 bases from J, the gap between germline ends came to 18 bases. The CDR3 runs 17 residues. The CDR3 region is CAISEKWATANNQPQHF. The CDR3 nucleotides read TGTGCCATCAGTGAAAAGTGGGCGACAGCCAACAATCAGCCCCAGCATTTT.